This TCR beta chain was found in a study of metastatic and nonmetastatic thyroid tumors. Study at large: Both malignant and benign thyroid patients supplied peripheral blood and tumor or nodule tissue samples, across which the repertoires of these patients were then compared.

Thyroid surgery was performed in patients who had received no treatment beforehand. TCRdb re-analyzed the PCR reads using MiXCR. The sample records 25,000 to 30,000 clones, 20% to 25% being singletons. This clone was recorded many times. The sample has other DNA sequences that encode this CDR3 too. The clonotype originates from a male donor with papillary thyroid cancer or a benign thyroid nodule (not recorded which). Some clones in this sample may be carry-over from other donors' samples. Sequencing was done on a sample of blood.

The CDR3 coding sequence is TGTGCCAGCAGTTTATCGGATACGCAGTATTTT. It is translated as CASSLSDTQYF. This chain uses TRBV12-3 or TRBV12-4 with TRBJ2-3; D is uncertain. Trimming removed 2 bases at V and 6 bases at J, with 3 bases between. The CDR3 is 11 amino acids.